This T cell receptor (beta chain) was documented in a study of blood T cell repertoires in COVID-19. Across the whole study: The United States, Italy and Spain provided the acute and convalescent COVID-19 samples. Sample material is recorded as cDNA or gDNA derived from T cells, B-cell-depleted T cells, or PBMCs.

Per germline, CDR1 SGHDN and CDR2 FVKESK. Trimming pared 1 base from V and 8 bases from J, leaving 14 bases between. This CDR3 spans 15 amino acids. Per the original data handling: Reference gene primer amplification yielded estimated nucleated cell counts. The protocol was immunoSEQ multiplex PCR, while the TCRdb copy is restricted to in-frame clones and leaves out a portion. V, J and clone size are taken as reported in that table, and D and trimming were inferred from the DNA itself. The table includes 75,000 to 95,000 clones, over 80% detected once. Sequencing input: peripheral blood. This rearrangement joins TRBV14 to TRBJ1-4; D remains unclear. The clonotype was recovered from a man older than 75 with active or convalescent COVID-19. CDR3 region: CASSQGVLPGEKLFF. The DNA of the CDR3 is TGTGCCAGCAGCCAAGGGGTTTTACCCGGGGAAAAACTGTTTTTT.